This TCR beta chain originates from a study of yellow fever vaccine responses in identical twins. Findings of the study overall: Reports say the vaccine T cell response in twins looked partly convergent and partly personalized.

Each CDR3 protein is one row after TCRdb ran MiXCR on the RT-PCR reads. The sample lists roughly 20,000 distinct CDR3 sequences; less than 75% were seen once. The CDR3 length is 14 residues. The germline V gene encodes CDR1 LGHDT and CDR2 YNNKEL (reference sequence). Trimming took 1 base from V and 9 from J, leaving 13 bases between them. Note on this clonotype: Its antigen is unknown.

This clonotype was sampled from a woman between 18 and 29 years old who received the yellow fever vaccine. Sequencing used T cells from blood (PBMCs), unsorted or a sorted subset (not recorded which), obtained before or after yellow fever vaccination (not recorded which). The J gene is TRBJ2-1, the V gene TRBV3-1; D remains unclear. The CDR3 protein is CASSQARDELEQFF. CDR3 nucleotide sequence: TGTGCCAGCAGCCAAGCTCGTGACGAGCTTGAGCAGTTCTTC.